The following is a TCR beta chain sequence with its context. Its antigen remains unknown. The record originates from a study of OX40 agonist ivuxolimab in advanced cancers. Across the study: Intravenous ivuxolimab at 0.01 to 10 mg/kg was given to patients every 2 weeks. Age averaged around 60 years (range about 23 to 80), and just over 80% were male.

Study outcomes and limitations: More expanded clones were seen, on average, in CD8+ T cells than in CD4+. The antigen specificity of the peripheral T cells (those that were expanded) was not determined.

Method: immunoSEQ multiplex PCR; TCRdb's copy keeps in-frame clones and lacks some. The table includes about 77,000 clones, around nine tenths detected once. The CDR3 runs 16 residues. Germline CDR1 SGHRS, CDR2 YFSETQ. V lost 4 bases, J lost 2 bases, and 8 bases stayed unmatched. The material was CD4+ or CD8+ T cells sorted from blood, obtained in a trial of the OX40 agonist ivuxolimab. The V gene is TRBV5-1, the J gene TRBJ2-3; 9 nucleotides match TRBD2. The sequence came from an adult with an advanced solid tumor such as melanoma, head and neck, liver or kidney cancer. This CDR3 reads CASSRSLAGPTDTQYF. Here the CDR3 DNA reads TGCGCCAGCAGCCGGTCGCTAGCGGGACCCACAGATACGCAGTATTTT.